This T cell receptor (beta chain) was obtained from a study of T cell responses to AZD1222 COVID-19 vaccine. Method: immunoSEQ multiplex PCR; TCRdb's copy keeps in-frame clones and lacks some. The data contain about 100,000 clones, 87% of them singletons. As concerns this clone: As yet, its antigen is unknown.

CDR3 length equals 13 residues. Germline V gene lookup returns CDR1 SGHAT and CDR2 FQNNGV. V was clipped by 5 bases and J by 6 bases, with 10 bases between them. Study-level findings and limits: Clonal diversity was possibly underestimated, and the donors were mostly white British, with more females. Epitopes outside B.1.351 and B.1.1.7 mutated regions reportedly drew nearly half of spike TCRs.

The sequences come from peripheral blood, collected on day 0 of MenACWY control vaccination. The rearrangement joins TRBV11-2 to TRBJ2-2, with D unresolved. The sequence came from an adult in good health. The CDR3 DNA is TGTGCCAGCAGCCCGCTAGAGGCCGGGGAGCTGTTTTTT. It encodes CASSPLEAGELFF.